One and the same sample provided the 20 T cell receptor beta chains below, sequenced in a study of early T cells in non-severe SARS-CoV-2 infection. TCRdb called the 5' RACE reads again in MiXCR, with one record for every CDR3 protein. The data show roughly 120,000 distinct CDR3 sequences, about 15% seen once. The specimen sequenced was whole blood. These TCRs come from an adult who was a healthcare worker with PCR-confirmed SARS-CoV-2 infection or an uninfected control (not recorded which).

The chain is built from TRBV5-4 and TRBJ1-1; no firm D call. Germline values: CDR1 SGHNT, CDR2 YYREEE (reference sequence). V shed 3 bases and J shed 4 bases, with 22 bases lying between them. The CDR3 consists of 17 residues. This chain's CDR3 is CASSSPASSYPGTEAFF. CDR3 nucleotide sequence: TGTGCCAGCAGCTCACCCGCTTCCAGCTACCCTGGCACTGAAGCTTTCTTT. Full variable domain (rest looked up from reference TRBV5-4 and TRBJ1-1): ETGVTQSPTHLIKTRGQQVTLRCSSQSGHNTVSWYQQALGQGPQFIFQYYREEENGRGNFPPRFSGLQFPNYSSELNVNALELDDSALYLCASSSPASSYPGTEAFFGQGTRLTVV.

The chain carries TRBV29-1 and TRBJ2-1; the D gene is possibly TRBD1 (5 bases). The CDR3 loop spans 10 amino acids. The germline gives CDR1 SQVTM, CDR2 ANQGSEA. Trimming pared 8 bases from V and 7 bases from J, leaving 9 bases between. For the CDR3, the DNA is TGCAGCACCGACAGAAATGAGCAGTTCTTC. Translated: CSTDRNEQFF.

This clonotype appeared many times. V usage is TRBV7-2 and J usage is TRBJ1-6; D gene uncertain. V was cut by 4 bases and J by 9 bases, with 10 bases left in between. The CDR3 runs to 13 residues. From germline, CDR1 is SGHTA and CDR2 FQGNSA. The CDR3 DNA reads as TGTGCCAGCAGCTCATCCCCCATTTCACCCCTCCACTTT. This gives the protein CASSSSPISPLHF.

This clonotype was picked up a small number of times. The CDR3 loop is CASSFAGQGSPHEQYF. The DNA of the CDR3 is TGTGCCAGCAGTTTCGCGGGACAAGGCTCCCCCCACGAGCAGTACTTC. The J gene is TRBJ2-7, the V gene TRBV12-3 or TRBV12-4; D may be TRBD1 or TRBD2 (6 bases each). The CDR3 is made up of 16 amino acids. The V end lost 3 bases, the J end lost 5 bases, and 20 bases lay between the germline ends.

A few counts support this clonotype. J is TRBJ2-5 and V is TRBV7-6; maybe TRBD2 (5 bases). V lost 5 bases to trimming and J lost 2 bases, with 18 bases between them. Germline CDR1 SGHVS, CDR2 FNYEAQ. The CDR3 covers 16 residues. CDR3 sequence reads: CASSPMTATIQETQYF. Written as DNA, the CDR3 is TGTGCCAGCAGCCCAATGACGGCGACTATTCAAGAGACCCAGTACTTC.

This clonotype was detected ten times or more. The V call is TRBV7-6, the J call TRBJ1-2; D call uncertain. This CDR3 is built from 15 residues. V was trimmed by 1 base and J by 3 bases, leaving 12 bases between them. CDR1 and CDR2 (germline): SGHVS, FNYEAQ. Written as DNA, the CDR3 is TGTGCCAGCAGCTTAGGAGGAATACGAGACTATGGCTACACCTTC. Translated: CASSLGGIRDYGYTF.

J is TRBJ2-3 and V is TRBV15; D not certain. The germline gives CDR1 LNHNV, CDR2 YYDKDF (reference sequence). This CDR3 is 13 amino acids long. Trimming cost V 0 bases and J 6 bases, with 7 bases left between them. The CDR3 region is CATSREDGDTQYF. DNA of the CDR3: TGTGCCACCAGCAGAGAGGATGGGGATACGCAGTATTTT.

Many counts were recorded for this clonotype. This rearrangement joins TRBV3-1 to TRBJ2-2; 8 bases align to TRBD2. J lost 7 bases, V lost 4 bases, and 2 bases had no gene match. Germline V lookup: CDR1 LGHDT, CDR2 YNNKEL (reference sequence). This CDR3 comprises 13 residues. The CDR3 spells CASSLSGGGELFF. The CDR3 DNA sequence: TGTGCCAGCAGCCTAAGCGGGGGCGGGGAGCTGTTTTTT. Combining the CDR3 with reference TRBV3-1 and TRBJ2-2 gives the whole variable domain DTAVSQTPKYLVTQMGNDKSIKCEQNLGHDTMYWYKQDSKKFLKIMFSYNNKELIINETVPNRFSPKSPDKAHLNLHINSLELGDSAVYFCASSLSGGGELFFGEGSRLTVL.

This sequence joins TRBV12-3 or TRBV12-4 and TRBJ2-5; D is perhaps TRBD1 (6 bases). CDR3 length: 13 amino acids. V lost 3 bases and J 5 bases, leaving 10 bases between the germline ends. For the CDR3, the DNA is TGTGCCAGCAGTTTCACAGGGCGGGAGACCCAGTACTTC. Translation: CASSFTGRETQYF.

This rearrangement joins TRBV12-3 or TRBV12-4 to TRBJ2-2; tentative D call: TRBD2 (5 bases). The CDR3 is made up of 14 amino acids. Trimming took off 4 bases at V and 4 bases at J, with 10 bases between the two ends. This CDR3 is CASSSRGGTGELFF. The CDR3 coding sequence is TGTGCCAGCAGTTCCCGTGGAGGCACCGGGGAGCTGTTTTTT.

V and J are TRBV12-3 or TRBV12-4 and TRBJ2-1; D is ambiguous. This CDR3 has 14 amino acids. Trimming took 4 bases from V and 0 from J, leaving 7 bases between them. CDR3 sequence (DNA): TGTGCCAGCAGTTCCAATAGCTCCTACAATGAGCAGTTCTTC. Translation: CASSSNSSYNEQFF.

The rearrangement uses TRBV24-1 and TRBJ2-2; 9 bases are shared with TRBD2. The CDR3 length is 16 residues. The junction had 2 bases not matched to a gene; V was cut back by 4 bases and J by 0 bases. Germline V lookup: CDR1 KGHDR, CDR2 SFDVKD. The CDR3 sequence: CATSDPSGANTGELFF. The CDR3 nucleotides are TGTGCCACCAGTGACCCTAGCGGGGCGAACACCGGGGAGCTGTTTTTT.

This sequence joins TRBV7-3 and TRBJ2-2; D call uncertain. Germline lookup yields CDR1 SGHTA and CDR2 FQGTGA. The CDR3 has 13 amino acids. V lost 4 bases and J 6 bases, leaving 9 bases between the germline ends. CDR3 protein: CASSSVVAGELFF. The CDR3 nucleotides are TGTGCCAGCAGCTCCGTCGTAGCCGGGGAGCTGTTTTTT.

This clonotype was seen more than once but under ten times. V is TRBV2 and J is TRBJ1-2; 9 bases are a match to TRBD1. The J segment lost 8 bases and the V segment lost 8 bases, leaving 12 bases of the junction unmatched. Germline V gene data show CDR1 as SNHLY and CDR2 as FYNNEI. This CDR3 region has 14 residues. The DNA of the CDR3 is TGTGCCAGCTGGAGGGGGGACAGGGATACAGGCTACACCTTC. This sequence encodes CASWRGDRDTGYTF.

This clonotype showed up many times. Here the CDR3 reads CASSPLLGDSNQPQHF. CDR3 DNA: TGTGCCAGCAGTCCCCTCCTAGGAGATAGCAATCAGCCCCAGCATTTT. The chain is built from TRBV7-9 and TRBJ1-5; no clear D gene. Trimming took 6 bases from V and 0 from J, leaving 15 bases between them. CDR1 is SEHNR, CDR2 FQNEAQ, per germline (reference sequence). This CDR3 is 16 amino acids long.

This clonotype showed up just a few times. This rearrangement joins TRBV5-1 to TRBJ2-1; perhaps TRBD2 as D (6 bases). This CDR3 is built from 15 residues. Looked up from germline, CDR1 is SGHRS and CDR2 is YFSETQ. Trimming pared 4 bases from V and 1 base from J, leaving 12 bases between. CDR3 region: CASSPDGGSYNEQFF. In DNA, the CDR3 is TGCGCCAGCAGCCCGGACGGGGGTTCCTACAATGAGCAGTTCTTC.

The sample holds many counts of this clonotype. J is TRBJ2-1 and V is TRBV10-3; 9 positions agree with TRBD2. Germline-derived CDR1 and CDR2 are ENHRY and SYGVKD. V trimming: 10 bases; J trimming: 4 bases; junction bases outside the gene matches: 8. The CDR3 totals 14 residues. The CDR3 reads CATTGAGGYNEQFF. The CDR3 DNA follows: TGTGCCACCACAGGAGCGGGGGGATACAATGAGCAGTTCTTC.

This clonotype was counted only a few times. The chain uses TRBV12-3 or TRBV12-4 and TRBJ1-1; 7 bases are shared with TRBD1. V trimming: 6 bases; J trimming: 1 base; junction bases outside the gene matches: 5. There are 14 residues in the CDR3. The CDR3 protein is CASRSGTENTEAFF. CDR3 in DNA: TGTGCCAGCAGGTCCGGGACAGAGAACACTGAAGCTTTCTTT.

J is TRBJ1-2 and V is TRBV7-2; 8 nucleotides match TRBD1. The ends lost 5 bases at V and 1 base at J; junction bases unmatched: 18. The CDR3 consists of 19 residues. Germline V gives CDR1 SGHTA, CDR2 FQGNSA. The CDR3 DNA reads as TGTGCCAGCAGCGCTTCCCGGACAGGGTGGACTGTGGGTAACTATGGCTACACCTTC. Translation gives CASSASRTGWTVGNYGYTF.

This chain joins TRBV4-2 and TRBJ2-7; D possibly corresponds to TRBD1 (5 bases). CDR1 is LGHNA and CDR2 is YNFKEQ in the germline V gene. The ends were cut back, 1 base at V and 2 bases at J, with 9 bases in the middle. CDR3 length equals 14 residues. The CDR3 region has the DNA TGTGCCAGCAGCCAAGGGGCAGGGACCTACGAGCAGTACTTC. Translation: CASSQGAGTYEQYF.